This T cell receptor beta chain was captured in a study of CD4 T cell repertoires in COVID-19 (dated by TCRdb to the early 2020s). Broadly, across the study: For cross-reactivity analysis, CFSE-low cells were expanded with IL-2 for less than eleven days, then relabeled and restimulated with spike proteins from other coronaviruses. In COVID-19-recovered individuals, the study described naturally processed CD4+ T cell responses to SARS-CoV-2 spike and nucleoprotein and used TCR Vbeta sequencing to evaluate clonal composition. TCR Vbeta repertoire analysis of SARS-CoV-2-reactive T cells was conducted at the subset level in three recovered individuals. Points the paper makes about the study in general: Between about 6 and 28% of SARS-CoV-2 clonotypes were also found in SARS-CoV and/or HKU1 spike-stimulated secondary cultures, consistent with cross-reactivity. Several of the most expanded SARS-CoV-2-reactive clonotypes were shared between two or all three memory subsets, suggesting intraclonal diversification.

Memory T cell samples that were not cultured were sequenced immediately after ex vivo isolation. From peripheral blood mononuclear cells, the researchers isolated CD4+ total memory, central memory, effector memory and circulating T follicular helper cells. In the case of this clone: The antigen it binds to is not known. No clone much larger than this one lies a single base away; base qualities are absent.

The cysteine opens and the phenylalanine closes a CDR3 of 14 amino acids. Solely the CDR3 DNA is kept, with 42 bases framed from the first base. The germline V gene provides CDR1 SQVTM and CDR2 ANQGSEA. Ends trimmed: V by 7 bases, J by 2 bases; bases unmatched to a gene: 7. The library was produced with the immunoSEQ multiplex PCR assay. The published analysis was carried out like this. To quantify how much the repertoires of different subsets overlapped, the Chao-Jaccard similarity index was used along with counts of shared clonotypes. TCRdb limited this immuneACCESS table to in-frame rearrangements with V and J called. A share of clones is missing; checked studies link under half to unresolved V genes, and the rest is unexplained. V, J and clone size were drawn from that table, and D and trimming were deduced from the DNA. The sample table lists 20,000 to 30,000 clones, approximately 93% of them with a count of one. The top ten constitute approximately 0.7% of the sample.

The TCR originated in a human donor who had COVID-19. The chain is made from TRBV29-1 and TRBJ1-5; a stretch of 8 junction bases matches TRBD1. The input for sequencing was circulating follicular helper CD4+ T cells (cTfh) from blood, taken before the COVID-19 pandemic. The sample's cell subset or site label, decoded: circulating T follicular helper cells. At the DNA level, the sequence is TGCAGCGCTTCTCAGGGGGCTGGCAATCAGCCCCAGCATTTT. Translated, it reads CSASQGAGNQPQHF.